A selection of T cell receptor beta chains follows, all from one sample in a study of CXCR3-negative and CXCR3-positive naive CD8 T cells. TCRdb re-called the 5' RACE reads and shows each CDR3 protein once, DNA omitted. This table holds 150,000 to 180,000 distinct CDR3 sequences. Sequencing used naive CXCR3+ CD8+ T cells from blood. These receptors all come from a human donor in good health. Some clones in this sample may be carry-over from other donors' samples. The CDR3 runs from the conserved cysteine through the conserved F or W.

J: TRBJ2-7
V: TRBV14
CDR3: CASSRPRQGVNEQYF

J: TRBJ2-2
V: TRBV4-1
CDR3: CASSQDPSNTGELFF

J: TRBJ2-1
V: TRBV7-8
CDR3: CASSHVIGTPDEQFF

J: TRBJ2-4
V: TRBV7-9
CDR3: CASSLAVAKNIQYF

J: TRBJ2-2
V: TRBV27
CDR3: CASSLRYSGSSTGELFF

J: TRBJ2-7
V: TRBV19
CDR3: CASSKGQGSRFSYEQYF

J: TRBJ1-1
V: TRBV19
CDR3: CASNQGGTEAFF

J: TRBJ2-7
V: TRBV5-1
CDR3: CASSWGQSLSYEQYF

J: TRBJ1-6
V: TRBV27
CDR3: CASTQQGWNSPLHF

J: TRBJ1-5
V: TRBV9
CDR3: CASSGTDVLNEPQHF

J: TRBJ2-1
V: TRBV7-9
CDR3: CASSDPRSAVEQFF

J: TRBJ2-7
V: TRBV20-1
CDR3: CSVEPVGPSPEQYF

J: TRBJ2-1
V: TRBV5-1
CDR3: CASRRAGGPNEQFF

J: TRBJ2-1
V: TRBV28
CDR3: CASSLNQGAERNEQFF

J: TRBJ2-5
V: TRBV7-6
CDR3: CASSRTVGQGFGETQYF

J: TRBJ2-1
V: TRBV25-1
CDR3: CANSRPVDDSEQFF

J: TRBJ2-1
V: TRBV2
CDR3: CASTDSSYNEQFF

J: TRBJ2-2
V: TRBV20-1
CDR3: CSARQLADLISGELFF

J: TRBJ2-1
V: TRBV4-1
CDR3: CASSQESLSYNEQFF

J: TRBJ1-1
V: TRBV9
CDR3: CASSADGAGTEAFF

J: TRBJ1-2
V: TRBV5-1
CDR3: CASSLASGTVYGYTF

J: TRBJ2-5
V: TRBV29-1
CDR3: CSVENPETGPQTQYF